Shown below are 26 T cell receptor beta chains from a single sample sequenced in a study of response to subunit inactivated influenza vaccine. A single record per CDR3 protein comes from TCRdb applying MiXCR to the RT-PCR reads. The table records about 480,000 distinct CDR3 sequences, 10% to 15% of them present only once. The material was PBMCs from blood, obtained 45 days after vaccination. The receptors were sampled from a man aged 45 to 65 who received an inactivated influenza vaccine.

Regarding this clonotype: One end of the junction varies from germline; a read error may be responsible. The V gene is TRBV20-1, the J gene TRBJ2-7; 7 bases map to TRBD1. The CDR3 is 11 residues long. Germline CDR1 reads DFQATT; CDR2 reads SNEGSKA (reference sequence). The CDR3 reads CSAYKQGNSPF. The CDR3 region has the DNA TGCAGTGCTTACAAACAGGGGAATTCCCCCTTC.

This clonotype was picked up a small number of times. This sequence joins TRBV15 and TRBJ2-5, with D perhaps assigned TRBD1 or TRBD2 (5 bases each). Germline CDR1 and CDR2: LNHNV and YYDKDF (reference sequence). The CDR3 covers 15 residues. V was clipped by 4 bases and J by 1 base, with 13 bases between them. CDR3 DNA: TGTGCCACCAGCAACATGCTGGGGACCCAAGAGACCCAGTACTTC. Its protein is CATSNMLGTQETQYF.

The chain is built from TRBV5-1 and TRBJ2-2; D is unclear. V was cut by 7 bases and J by 1 base, with 11 bases left in between. Germline CDR1 reads SGHRS; CDR2 reads YFSETQ. This CDR3 comprises 14 residues. CDR3: CASEAVGNTGELFF. The CDR3 DNA sequence: TGCGCCAGCGAGGCGGTTGGGAACACCGGGGAGCTGTTTTTT.

This clonotype was counted a single time. The chain recombines TRBV2 with TRBJ2-7, with D perhaps matching TRBD1 or TRBD2 (5 bases each). The CDR3 spans 17 residues. V lost 6 bases and J 7 bases, leaving 28 bases between the germline ends. In germline, CDR1 is SNHLY, CDR2 FYNNEI. The CDR3 sequence: CASSEQETRTLRGEQYF. CDR3 sequence (DNA): TGTGCCAGCAGCGAACAGGAGACGCGTACCCTACGAGGGGAGCAGTACTTC.

This chain joins TRBV20-1 and TRBJ2-3, with a tentative D call TRBD2 (5 bases). The CDR3 has 19 residues. Germline CDR1 DFQATT, CDR2 SNEGSKA (reference sequence). Trimming cost V 0 bases and J 0 bases, with 22 bases left between them. The CDR3 nucleotides are TGCAGTGCTAGAGATCCCGCCCCCGTGGGGAGAGCTAGCACAGATACGCAGTATTTT. Protein product: CSARDPAPVGRASTDTQYF.

This clonotype was detected ten times or more. The chain combines TRBV5-1 with TRBJ2-7, with TRBD1 matching over 9 bases. CDR3 length equals 16 residues. Germline loops: CDR1 SGHRS, CDR2 YFSETQ. The trim removed 2 bases at V and 3 bases at J, leaving 9 bases unmatched. The CDR3 loop reads CASSFGAQGAVYEQYF. The CDR3 DNA is TGCGCCAGCAGCTTCGGCGCACAGGGGGCTGTCTACGAGCAGTACTTC.

Ten or more counts support this clonotype. The chain joins TRBV5-1 to TRBJ2-3, with D possibly being TRBD1 (6 bases). CDR3 length: 12 residues. V dropped 7 bases and J dropped 6 bases, with 12 bases sitting between them. CDR1 and CDR2 (germline): SGHRS, YFSETQ. The CDR3 loop is CASGNQGDTQYF. The CDR3 DNA reads TGCGCCAGCGGGAACCAGGGGGATACGCAGTATTTT.

The chain carries TRBV5-1 and TRBJ2-5, with a weak D call TRBD2 (6 bases). V was shortened by 1 base and J by 1 base, with 14 bases between the two germline ends. This CDR3 region has 16 residues. CDR1 is SGHRS and CDR2 is YFSETQ in the germline V gene. CDR3 bases: TGCGCCAGCAGCTTGTTCGGGAGTGTTGGCCAAGAGACCCAGTACTTC. It is translated as CASSLFGSVGQETQYF.

V is TRBV9 and J is TRBJ2-1; a weak D match, TRBD2 (5 bases). This CDR3 has 17 residues. The germline V gene encodes CDR1 SGDLS and CDR2 YYNGEE. V was shortened by 4 bases and J by 10 bases, with 27 bases between the two germline ends. CDR3 residues: CASSLGDGMGVYQEQFF. DNA of the CDR3: TGTGCCAGCAGCCTCGGCGACGGGATGGGCGTATATCAGGAGCAGTTCTTC. Full variable domain (rest looked up from reference TRBV9 and TRBJ2-1): DSGVTQTPKHLITATGQRVTLRCSPRSGDLSVYWYQQSLDQGLQFLIQYYNGEERAKGNILERFSAQQFPDLHSELNLSSLELGDSALYFCASSLGDGMGVYQEQFFGPGTRLTVL.

This clonotype was found a few times. The chain has TRBV4-1 and TRBJ2-5; TRBD1 matches at 11 bases. CDR3 length equals 17 residues. The germline gives CDR1 MGHRA, CDR2 YSYEKL. The junction had 6 bases not matched to a gene; V was cut back by 0 bases and J by 3 bases. Here the CDR3 reads CASSQERTGGGKETQYF. DNA of the CDR3: TGCGCCAGCAGCCAAGAAAGGACAGGGGGCGGTAAAGAGACCCAGTACTTC.

This clonotype has just a few counts. The CDR3 DNA sequence: TGCAGTGCTAGAGATGAGGAACTAGCGGGACGCACAGATACGCAGTATTTT. Translated: CSARDEELAGRTDTQYF. The V call is TRBV20-1, the J call TRBJ2-3; 10 bases are a match to TRBD2. The V segment lost 0 bases and the J segment 1 base; nucleotides outside the gene matches: 7. The CDR3 length is 17 residues. Germline CDR1 is DFQATT and CDR2 is SNEGSKA (reference sequence).

This clonotype has just a few counts. The chain is built from TRBV3-1 and TRBJ2-7, with 9 bases identical to TRBD1. The J segment lost 5 bases and the V segment lost 3 bases, leaving 5 bases of the junction unmatched. CDR1 is LGHDT and CDR2 is YNNKEL in the germline V gene (reference sequence). The CDR3 loop spans 14 amino acids. The CDR3 bases are TGTGCCAGCAGCCACCAATGGGACAGGGACGAGCAGTACTTC. This codes for CASSHQWDRDEQYF.

Regarding this clonotype: The junction does not match germline at one end; this may be a read error. CDR3 region: CASSQDWDNSGNTIYF. CDR3 in DNA: TGCGCTAGCAGCCAAGATTGGGACAACTCTGGAAACACCATATATTTT. The J gene is TRBJ1-3, the V gene TRBV4-3, with D possibly being TRBD1 (6 bases). Germline V gene data show CDR1 as LGHNA and CDR2 as YSLEER. CDR3 length equals 16 residues.

This clonotype was detected a few times. The chain recombines TRBV12-3 or TRBV12-4 with TRBJ2-7; 10 positions agree with TRBD2. CDR3 size: 14 residues. With 3 bases clipped from V and 6 bases from J, the junction kept 5 bases outside the gene matches. This CDR3 is CASSFSGGHPEQYF. In DNA form, the CDR3 reads TGTGCCAGCAGTTTTAGCGGGGGGCATCCCGAGCAGTACTTC.

The sample holds many counts of this clonotype. The J gene is TRBJ2-7, the V gene TRBV6-2 or TRBV6-3; 11 bases line up with TRBD2. Germline V gene sequence: CDR1 MNHEY, CDR2 SVGEGT. V shed 5 bases, J shed 2 bases, and the junction held 5 bases outside the gene matches. This CDR3 is 15 amino acids long. In DNA, the CDR3 is TGTGCCAGCAGTACTACTAGCGGGAGCGCCTACGAGCAGTACTTC. Amino acids: CASSTTSGSAYEQYF.

The chain carries TRBV29-1 and TRBJ1-1; possible D gene TRBD1, 6 bases. Trimming took off 2 bases at V and 4 bases at J, with 14 bases between the two ends. CDR1 is SQVTM, CDR2 ANQGSEA, per germline. This CDR3 is 14 amino acids long. The CDR3 loop is CSVEINRVGTEAFF. DNA for the CDR3: TGCAGCGTTGAAATTAACAGGGTGGGCACTGAAGCTTTCTTT.

This clonotype showed up many times. The chain joins TRBV20-1 to TRBJ2-7; TRBD1 matches at 11 bases. V lost 6 bases, J lost 1 base, and 5 bases stayed unmatched. The CDR3 is 14 amino acids. Germline V gives CDR1 DFQATT, CDR2 SNEGSKA (reference sequence). The CDR3 loop reads CSAWTGGASYEQYF. In nucleotides, the CDR3 is TGCAGTGCGTGGACAGGGGGCGCGTCCTACGAGCAGTACTTC.

In this sample, this clonotype turned up many times. J is TRBJ2-2 and V is TRBV7-2; either TRBD1 or TRBD2 may fit D (6 bases each). Trimming removed 0 bases at V and 4 bases at J, with 12 bases between. In germline, CDR1 is SGHTA, CDR2 FQGNSA. This CDR3 spans 16 amino acids. The CDR3 DNA follows: TGTGCCAGCAGCTTAGCGCAGGGGAGGAGCACCGGGGAGCTGTTTTTT. It encodes CASSLAQGRSTGELFF.

In its sample, this clonotype was seen a few times. The chain is built from TRBV20-1 and TRBJ2-1; D might be TRBD1 (6 bases). This CDR3 is built from 14 residues. Germline CDR1 is DFQATT and CDR2 is SNEGSKA (reference sequence). V lost 3 bases and J 4 bases, leaving 13 bases between the germline ends. CDR3 sequence: CSASGTNPYNEQFF. CDR3 nucleotide sequence: TGCAGTGCTAGCGGGACAAATCCTTACAATGAGCAGTTCTTC.

This clonotype was seen a handful of times. This chain uses TRBV29-1 with TRBJ2-7; 11 nucleotides line up with TRBD1. CDR1 is SQVTM and CDR2 is ANQGSEA in the germline V gene. The trim removed 4 bases at V and 7 bases at J, leaving 6 bases unmatched. This CDR3 spans 13 amino acids. The chain's CDR3 is CSVGGQGAGEQYF. The CDR3 nucleotides are TGCAGCGTTGGAGGACAGGGGGCTGGGGAGCAGTACTTC.

The chain uses TRBV29-1 and TRBJ1-3; tentatively, D is TRBD1 (5 bases). The CDR3 covers 17 residues. Per the germline V gene, CDR1 is SQVTM and CDR2 is ANQGSEA. Trimming shortened V by 0 bases and J by 0 bases, and 15 bases separated the two germline ends. The DNA of the CDR3 is TGCAGCGTTGAAGAACATGCAGGGATCTTCTCTGGAAACACCATATATTTT. Translating it yields CSVEEHAGIFSGNTIYF.

CDR3 sequence: CASSYRAGTGGGETQYF. CDR3 sequence (DNA): TGTGCCAGCAGCTACCGAGCCGGGACAGGGGGCGGAGAGACCCAGTACTTC. This chain uses TRBV7-9 with TRBJ2-5; 12 positions match TRBD1. The trim removed 4 bases at V and 4 bases at J, leaving 10 bases unmatched. The CDR3 has 17 amino acids. Germline V lookup: CDR1 SEHNR, CDR2 FQNEAQ (reference sequence).

The chain is built from TRBV11-2 and TRBJ1-6; no clear D. CDR1 SGHAT and CDR2 FQNNGV come from the germline V gene. V was trimmed by 1 base and J by 10 bases, leaving 8 bases between them. This CDR3 has 13 amino acids. DNA for the CDR3: TGTGCCAGCAGCTTAGCGTTGGGGTCACCCCTCCACTTT. It codes for CASSLALGSPLHF.

This clonotype appeared many times. The rearrangement joins TRBV24-1 to TRBJ2-1; D possibly corresponds to TRBD2 (5 bases). Germline lookup yields CDR1 KGHDR and CDR2 SFDVKD. V was trimmed by 7 bases and J by 6 bases, leaving 15 bases between them. There are 14 residues in the CDR3. The CDR3 bases are TGTGCCACCAGCGAGTGGGGAGAGGGCAATGAGCAGTTCTTC. It encodes CATSEWGEGNEQFF.

The chain carries TRBV3-1 and TRBJ2-7, with unresolved D. The V and J ends lost 0 bases and 0 bases respectively, with 6 bases between them. Germline-derived CDR1 and CDR2 are LGHDT and YNNKEL (reference sequence). CDR3 length: 14 residues. The CDR3 sequence: CASSQDHSSYEQYF. CDR3 bases: TGTGCCAGCAGCCAAGATCACAGCTCCTACGAGCAGTACTTC.

The V call is TRBV3-1, the J call TRBJ2-5, with D unresolved. V lost 4 bases, J lost 5 bases, and 11 bases lay in between. CDR1 is LGHDT and CDR2 is YNNKEL in the germline V gene (reference sequence). The CDR3 extends over 13 amino acids. Here the CDR3 reads CASSPTRRETQYF. The CDR3 DNA sequence: TGTGCCAGCAGCCCGACACGAAGGGAGACCCAGTACTTC.